The clone carrying this T cell receptor (beta chain) was detected many times. The sample is drawn from a study of CD8 T cells in ankylosing spondylitis. Quantitative 5'-RACE with molecular barcodes was used to make the TCR beta libraries. TCRdb itself ran the 5' RACE reads through MiXCR, one entry per CDR3 protein. The table includes 200,000 to 300,000 distinct CDR3 sequences, about 10% detected once. What was sequenced was blood, either unsorted or a sorted T cell fraction (not recorded which). The clonotype was recovered from a male donor with ankylosing spondylitis or in good health (not recorded which).

The CDR3 protein is CASSKVRQGMGTDTQYF. DNA for the CDR3: TGCGCCAGCAGTAAGGTTCGGCAGGGAATGGGCACAGATACGCAGTATTTT. J is TRBJ2-3 and V is TRBV4-1, with D perhaps TRBD1 (5 bases). The germline V gene has CDR1 MGHRA and CDR2 YSYEKL. Trimming pared 6 bases from V and 1 base from J, leaving 20 bases between. The CDR3 runs to 17 residues.